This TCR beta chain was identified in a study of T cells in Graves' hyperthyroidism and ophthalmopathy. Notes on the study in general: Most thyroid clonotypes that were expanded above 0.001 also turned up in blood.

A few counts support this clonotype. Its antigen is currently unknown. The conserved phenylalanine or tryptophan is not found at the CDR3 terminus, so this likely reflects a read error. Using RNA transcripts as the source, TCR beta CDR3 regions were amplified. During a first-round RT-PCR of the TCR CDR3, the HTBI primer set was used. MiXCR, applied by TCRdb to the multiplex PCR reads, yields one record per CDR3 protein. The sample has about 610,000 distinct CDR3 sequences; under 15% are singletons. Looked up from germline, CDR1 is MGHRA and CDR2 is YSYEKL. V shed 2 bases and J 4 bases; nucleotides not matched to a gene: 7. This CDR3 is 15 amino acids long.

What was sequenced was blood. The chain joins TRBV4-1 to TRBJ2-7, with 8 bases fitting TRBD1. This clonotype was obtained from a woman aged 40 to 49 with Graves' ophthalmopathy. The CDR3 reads CASSQSGTGNYEQYL. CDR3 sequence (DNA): TGCGCCAGCAGCCAATCCGGGACAGGAAATTACGAGCAGTACCTC.